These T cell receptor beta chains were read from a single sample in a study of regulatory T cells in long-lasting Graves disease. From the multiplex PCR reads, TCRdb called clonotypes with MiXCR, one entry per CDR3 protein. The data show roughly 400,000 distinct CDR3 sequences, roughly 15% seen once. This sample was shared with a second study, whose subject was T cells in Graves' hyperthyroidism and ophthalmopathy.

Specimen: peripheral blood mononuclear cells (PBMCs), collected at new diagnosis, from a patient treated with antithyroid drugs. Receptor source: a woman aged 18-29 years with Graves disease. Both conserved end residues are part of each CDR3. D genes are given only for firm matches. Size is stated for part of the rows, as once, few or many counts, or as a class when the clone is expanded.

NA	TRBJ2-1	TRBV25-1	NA	TGTGCCAGCAGTGAACCAGGACAGGGAGGGAATGAGCAGTTCTTC	CASSEPGQGGNEQFF
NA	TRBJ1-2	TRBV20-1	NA	TGCAGTGCGAGCCTGACCGGCTATGGCTACACCTTC	CSASLTGYGYTF
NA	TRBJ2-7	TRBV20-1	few	TGCAGTGCTAGCCGCACAGCCTACGAGCAGTACTTC	CSASRTAYEQYF
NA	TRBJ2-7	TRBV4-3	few	TGCGCCAGCAGCCAAGATCTAGCGTCCTCGGACGAGCAGTACTTC	CASSQDLASSDEQYF
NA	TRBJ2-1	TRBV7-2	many	TGTGCCAGCAGCTTAACATACCGGACGCAGGCGAACAATGAGCAGTTCTTC	CASSLTYRTQANNEQFF
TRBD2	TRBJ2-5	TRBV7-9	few	TGTGCCAGCACCCCCCAACTAGCGGGTCTGGAGACCCAGTACTTC	CASTPQLAGLETQYF
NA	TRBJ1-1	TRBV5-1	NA	TGCGCCAGCAGCCCGAATCCTCAGGGGAGGGACACTGAAGCTTTCTTT	CASSPNPQGRDTEAFF
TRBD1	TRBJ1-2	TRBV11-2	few	TGTGCCAGCAGCTTATCTGGAGGGGGCCCCTCTAACTATGGCTACACCTTC	CASSLSGGGPSNYGYTF
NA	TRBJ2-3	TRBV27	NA	TGTGCCAGCAGTCCCCCCGGACTTGGGACGCAGTATTTT	CASSPPGLGTQYF
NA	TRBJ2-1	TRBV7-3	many	TGTGCCAGCAGCGGACAACAGGTACGATCCTACAATGAGCAGTTCTTC	CASSGQQVRSYNEQFF
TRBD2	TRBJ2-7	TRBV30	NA	TGTGCCTGGGAAACTAGCGGCACTTACGAGCAGTACTTC	CAWETSGTYEQYF
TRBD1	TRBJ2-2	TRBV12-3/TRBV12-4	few	TGTGCCAGCAGTTACCACAGGGGTGGAACCGGGGAGCTGTTTTTT	CASSYHRGGTGELFF
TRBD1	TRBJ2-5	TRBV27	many	TGTGCCAGCAGAAGGACAGGGGTGGGAGAGACCCAGTACTTC	CASRRTGVGETQYF
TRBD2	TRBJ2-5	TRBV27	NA	TGTGCCAGCAGCCCCCTACTAGCGGGAGTGCCTCAAGAGACCCAGTACTTC	CASSPLLAGVPQETQYF
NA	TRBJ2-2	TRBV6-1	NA	TGTGCCAGCAGGTACCGGACGGTGAACACCGGGGAGCTGTTTTTT	CASRYRTVNTGELFF
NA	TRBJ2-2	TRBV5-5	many	TGTGCCAGCAGCGTGGCGGACACCGGGGAGCTGTTTTTT	CASSVADTGELFF